This T cell receptor beta chain was recovered during a study of blood T cell repertoires in COVID-19. Study in general: Samples came from the United States, Italy and Spain, spanning acute and convalescent COVID-19.

Germline CDR1 is SGHRS and CDR2 is YFSETQ. The CDR3 loop spans 13 amino acids. V shed 4 bases and J 6 bases; nucleotides not matched to a gene: 5. Clones were sequenced by immunoSEQ multiplex PCR, and TCRdb holds only the in-frame ones, with some missing. The table lists more than 55,000 clones, under 85% of them singletons, with roughly 3.2% in the top ten. The genes are TRBV5-1 and TRBJ2-3; TRBD2 matches 7 bases. The clonotype was recovered from a man aged 55 to 70 with acute or convalescent COVID-19. Source material: peripheral blood. CDR3 sequence reads: CASSPSLADTQYF. CDR3 DNA sequence: TGCGCCAGCAGCCCCTCACTAGCGGATACGCAGTATTTT.